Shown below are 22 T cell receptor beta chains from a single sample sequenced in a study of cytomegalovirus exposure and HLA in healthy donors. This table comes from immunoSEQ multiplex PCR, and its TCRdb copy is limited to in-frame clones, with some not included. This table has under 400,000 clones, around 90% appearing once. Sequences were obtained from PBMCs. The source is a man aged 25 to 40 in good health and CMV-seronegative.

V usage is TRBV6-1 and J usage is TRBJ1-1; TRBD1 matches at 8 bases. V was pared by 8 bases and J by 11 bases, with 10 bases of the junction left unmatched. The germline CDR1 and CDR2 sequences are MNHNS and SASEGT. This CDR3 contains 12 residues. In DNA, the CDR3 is TGTGCCAGCGACAGGGGCCCTTTTGGCGCTTTCTTT. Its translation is CASDRGPFGAFF.

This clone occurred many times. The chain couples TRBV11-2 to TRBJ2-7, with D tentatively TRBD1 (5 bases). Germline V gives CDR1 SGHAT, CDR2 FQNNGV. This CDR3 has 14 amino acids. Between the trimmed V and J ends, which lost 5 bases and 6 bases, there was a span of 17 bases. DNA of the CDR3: TGTGCCAGCAGCCGGTCAGGGAATGCTCGCGAGCAGTACTTC. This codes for CASSRSGNAREQYF.

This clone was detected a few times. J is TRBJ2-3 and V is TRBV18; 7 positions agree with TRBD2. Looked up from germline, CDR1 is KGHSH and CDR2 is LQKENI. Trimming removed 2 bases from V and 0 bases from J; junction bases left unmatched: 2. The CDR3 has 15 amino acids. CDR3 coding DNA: TGTGCCAGCTCACCATGGCGGGAGAGCACAGATACGCAGTATTTT. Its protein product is CASSPWRESTDTQYF.

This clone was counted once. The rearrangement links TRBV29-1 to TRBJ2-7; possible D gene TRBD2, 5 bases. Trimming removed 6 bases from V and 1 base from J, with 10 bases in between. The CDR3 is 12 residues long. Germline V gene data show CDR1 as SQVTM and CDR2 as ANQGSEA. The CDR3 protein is CSVRVGSYEQYF. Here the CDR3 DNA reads TGCAGCGTGAGGGTTGGGTCCTACGAGCAGTACTTC.

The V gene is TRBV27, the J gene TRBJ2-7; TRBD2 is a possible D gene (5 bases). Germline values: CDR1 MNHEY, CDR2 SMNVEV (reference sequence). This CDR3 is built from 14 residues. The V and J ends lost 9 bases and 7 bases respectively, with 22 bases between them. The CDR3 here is CARRLRPVSGEQYF. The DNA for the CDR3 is TGTGCCAGGAGACTCAGGCCGGTCTCGGGAGAGCAGTACTTC.

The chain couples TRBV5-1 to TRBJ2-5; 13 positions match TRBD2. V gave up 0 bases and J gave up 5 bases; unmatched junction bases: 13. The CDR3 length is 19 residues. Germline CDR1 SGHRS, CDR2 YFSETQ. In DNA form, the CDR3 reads TGCGCCAGCAGCTTGGGGCGAGCGACTAGCGGGGGGCTAAGGGAGACCCAGTACTTC. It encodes CASSLGRATSGGLRETQYF.

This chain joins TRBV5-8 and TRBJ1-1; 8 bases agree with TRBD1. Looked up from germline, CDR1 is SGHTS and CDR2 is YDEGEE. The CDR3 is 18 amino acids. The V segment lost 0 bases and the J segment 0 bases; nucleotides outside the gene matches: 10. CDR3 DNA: TGTGCCAGCAGCTTGGCCGCGGACAGGGTGTTGATGAACACTGAAGCTTTCTTT. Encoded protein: CASSLAADRVLMNTEAFF. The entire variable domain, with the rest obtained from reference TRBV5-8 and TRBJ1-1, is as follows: EAGVTQSPTHLIKTRGQQATLRCSPISGHTSVYWYQQALGLGLQFLLWYDEGEERNRGNFPPRFSGRQFPNYSSELNVNALELEDSALYLCASSLAADRVLMNTEAFFGQGTRLTVV.

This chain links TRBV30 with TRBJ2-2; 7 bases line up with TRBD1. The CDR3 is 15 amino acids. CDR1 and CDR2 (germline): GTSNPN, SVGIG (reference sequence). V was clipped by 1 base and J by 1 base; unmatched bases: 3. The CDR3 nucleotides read TGTGCCTGGAGTGCCCGGGACAGGAACACCGGGGAGCTGTTTTTT. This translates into CAWSARDRNTGELFF.

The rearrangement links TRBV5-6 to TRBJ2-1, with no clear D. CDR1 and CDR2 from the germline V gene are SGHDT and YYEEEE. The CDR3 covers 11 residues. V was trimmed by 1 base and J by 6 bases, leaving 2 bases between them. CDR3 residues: CASSLLNEQFF. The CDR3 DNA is TGTGCCAGCAGCTTGCTCAATGAGCAGTTCTTC.

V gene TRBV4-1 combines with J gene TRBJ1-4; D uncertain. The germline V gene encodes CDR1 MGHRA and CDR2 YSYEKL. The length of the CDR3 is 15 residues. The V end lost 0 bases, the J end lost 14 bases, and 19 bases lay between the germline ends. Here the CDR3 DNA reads TGCGCCAGCAGCCAAGATCTGGCAGTCGGACTAAATCTGTTTTTT. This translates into CASSQDLAVGLNLFF.

The CDR3 protein is CASSLATPGLSGYTF. CDR3 in DNA: TGCGCCAGCAGCTTGGCCACTCCGGGGTTGAGTGGCTACACCTTC. The chain joins TRBV5-1 to TRBJ1-2; D is unclear. Germline lookup yields CDR1 SGHRS and CDR2 YFSETQ. The CDR3 totals 15 residues. V gave up 0 bases and J gave up 7 bases, with 16 bases separating them.

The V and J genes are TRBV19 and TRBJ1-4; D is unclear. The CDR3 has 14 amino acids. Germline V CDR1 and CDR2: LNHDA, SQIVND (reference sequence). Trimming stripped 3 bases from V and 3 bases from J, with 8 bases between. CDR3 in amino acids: CASSIWAANEKLFF. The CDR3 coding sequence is TGTGCCAGTAGTATCTGGGCAGCTAATGAAAAACTGTTTTTT.

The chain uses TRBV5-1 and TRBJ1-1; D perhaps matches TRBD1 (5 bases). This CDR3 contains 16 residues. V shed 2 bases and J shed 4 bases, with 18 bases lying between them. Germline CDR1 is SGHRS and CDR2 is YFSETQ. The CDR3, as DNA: TGCGCCAGCAGCTTATACGGACGGCAGGGAGGCACTGAAGCTTTCTTT. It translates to CASSLYGRQGGTEAFF.

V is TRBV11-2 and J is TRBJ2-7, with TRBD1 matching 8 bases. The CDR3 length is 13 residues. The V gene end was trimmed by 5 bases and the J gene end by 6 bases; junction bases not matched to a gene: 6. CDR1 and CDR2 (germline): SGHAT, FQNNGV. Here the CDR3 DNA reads TGTGCCAGCAGCCGGCCAGGGGGCAGCGAGCAGTACTTC. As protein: CASSRPGGSEQYF. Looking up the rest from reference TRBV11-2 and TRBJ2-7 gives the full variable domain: EAGVAQSPRYKIIEKRQSVAFWCNPISGHATLYWYQQILGQGPKLLIQFQNNGVVDDSQLPKDRFSAERLKGVDSTLKIQPAKLEDSAVYLCASSRPGGSEQYFGPGTRLTVT.

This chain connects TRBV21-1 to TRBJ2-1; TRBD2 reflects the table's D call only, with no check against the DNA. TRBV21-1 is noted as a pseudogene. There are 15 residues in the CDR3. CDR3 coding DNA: TGTGCCAGCGGGCCCCGGAGGCTAGCGAAGAATGAGCAGTTCTTC. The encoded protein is CASGPRRLAKNEQFF.

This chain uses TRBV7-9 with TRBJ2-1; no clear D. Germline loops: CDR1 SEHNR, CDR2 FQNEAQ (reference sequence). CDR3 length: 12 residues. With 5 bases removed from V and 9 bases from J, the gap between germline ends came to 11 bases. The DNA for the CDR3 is TGTGCCAGCAGCGATGTCCTAGGTGAGCAGTTCTTC. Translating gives CASSDVLGEQFF.

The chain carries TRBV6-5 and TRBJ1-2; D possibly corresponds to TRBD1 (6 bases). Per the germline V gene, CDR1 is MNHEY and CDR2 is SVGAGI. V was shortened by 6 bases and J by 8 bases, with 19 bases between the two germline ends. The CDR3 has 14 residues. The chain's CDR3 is CASSGLGGAQGYTF. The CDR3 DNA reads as TGTGCCAGCAGCGGACTAGGGGGGGCGCAGGGCTACACCTTC.

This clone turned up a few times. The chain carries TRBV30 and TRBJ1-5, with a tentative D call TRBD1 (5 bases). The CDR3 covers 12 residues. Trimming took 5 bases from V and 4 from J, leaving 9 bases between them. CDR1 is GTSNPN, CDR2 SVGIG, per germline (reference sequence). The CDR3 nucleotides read TGTGCCTGGGGACACCCTAATCAGCCCCAGCATTTT. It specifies CAWGHPNQPQHF.

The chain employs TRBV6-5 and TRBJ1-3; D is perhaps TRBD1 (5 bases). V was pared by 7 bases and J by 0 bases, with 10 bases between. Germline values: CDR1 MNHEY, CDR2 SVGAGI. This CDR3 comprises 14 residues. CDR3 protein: CASKQDYSGNTIYF. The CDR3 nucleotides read TGTGCCAGCAAACAGGATTACTCTGGAAACACCATATATTTT.

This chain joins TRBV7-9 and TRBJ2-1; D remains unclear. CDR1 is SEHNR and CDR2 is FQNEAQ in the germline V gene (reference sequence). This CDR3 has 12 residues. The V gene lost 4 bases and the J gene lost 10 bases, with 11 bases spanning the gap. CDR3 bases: TGTGCCAGCAGCTCCGGTACGTTAGAGCAGTTCTTC. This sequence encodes CASSSGTLEQFF.

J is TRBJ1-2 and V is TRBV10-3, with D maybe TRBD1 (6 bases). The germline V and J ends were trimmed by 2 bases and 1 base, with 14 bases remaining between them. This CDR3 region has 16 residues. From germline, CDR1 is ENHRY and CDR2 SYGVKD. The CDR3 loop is CAISEKTGEHNYGYTF. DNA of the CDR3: TGTGCCATCAGTGAGAAGACAGGCGAACATAACTATGGCTACACCTTC.

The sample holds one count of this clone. CDR3 DNA sequence: TGTGCCAGCAGCCCCGGTTTAGCGAGAATTACCTACGAGCAGTACTTC. As protein: CASSPGLARITYEQYF. The chain recombines TRBV5-5 with TRBJ2-7, with D possibly TRBD2 on 5 matching bases. The CDR3 extends over 16 amino acids. V dropped 4 bases and J dropped 2 bases, with 19 bases sitting between them. Germline values: CDR1 SGHKS, CDR2 YYEKEE (reference sequence).